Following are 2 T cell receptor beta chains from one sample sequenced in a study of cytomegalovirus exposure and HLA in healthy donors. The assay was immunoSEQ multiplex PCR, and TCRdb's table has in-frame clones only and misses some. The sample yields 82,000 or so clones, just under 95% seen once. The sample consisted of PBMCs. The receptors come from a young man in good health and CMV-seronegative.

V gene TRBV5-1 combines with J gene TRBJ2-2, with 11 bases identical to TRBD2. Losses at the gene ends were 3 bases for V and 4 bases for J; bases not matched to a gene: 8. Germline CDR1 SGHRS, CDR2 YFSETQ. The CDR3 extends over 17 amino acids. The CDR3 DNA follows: TGCGCCAGCAGCTCTCAGACTAGCGGGGTCGTCACCGGGGAGCTGTTTTTT. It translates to CASSSQTSGVVTGELFF.

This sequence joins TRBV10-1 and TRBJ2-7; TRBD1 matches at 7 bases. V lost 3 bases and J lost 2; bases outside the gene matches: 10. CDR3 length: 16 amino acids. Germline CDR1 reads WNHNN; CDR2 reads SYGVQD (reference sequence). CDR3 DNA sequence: TGCGCCAGCAGTGAAGGTCCCGGACAGGAAACCTACGAGCAGTACTTC. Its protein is CASSEGPGQETYEQYF.